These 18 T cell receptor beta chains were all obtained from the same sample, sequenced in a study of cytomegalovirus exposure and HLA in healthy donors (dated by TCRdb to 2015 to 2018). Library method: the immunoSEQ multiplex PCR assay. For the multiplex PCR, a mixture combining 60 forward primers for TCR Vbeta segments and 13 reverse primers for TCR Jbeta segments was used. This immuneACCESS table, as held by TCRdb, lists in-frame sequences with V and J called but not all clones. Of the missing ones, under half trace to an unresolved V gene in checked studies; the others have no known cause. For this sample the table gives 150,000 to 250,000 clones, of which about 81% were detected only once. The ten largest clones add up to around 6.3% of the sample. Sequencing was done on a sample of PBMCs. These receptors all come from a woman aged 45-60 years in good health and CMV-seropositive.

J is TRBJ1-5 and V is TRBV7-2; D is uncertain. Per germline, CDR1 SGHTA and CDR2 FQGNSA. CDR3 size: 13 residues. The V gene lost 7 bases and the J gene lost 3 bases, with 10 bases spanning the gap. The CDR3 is CASNEGSNQPQHF. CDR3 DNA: TGTGCCAGCAACGAGGGATCCAATCAGCCCCAGCATTTT.

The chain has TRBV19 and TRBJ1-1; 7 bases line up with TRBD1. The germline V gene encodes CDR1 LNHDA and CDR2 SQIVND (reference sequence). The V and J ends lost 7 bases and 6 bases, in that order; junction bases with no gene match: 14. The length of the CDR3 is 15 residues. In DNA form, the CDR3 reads TGTGCCAGTACTACAATTAAGACAGGGCGTCCTGAAGCTTTCTTT. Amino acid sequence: CASTTIKTGRPEAFF.

DNA for the CDR3: TGTGCCAGCAGTGGCCCCGGGGGAACCCTTCAAGAGACCCAGTACTTC. Amino acid sequence: CASSGPGGTLQETQYF. The rearrangement joins TRBV2 to TRBJ2-5, with D possibly matching TRBD2 (6 bases). The CDR3 has 16 residues. Trimming shortened V by 4 bases and J by 2 bases, and 17 bases separated the two germline ends. CDR1 and CDR2 (germline): SNHLY, FYNNEI.

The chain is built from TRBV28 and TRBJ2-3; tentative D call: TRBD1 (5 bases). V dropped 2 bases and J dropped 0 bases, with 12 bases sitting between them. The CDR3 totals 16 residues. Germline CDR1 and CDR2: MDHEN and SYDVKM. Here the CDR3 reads CASSLRRGPSTDTQYF. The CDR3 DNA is TGTGCCAGCAGTTTAAGAAGGGGCCCCAGCACAGATACGCAGTATTTT.

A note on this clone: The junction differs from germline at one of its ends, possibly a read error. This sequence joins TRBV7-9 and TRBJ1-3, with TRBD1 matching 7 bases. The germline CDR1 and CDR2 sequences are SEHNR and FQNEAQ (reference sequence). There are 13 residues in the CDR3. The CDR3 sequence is CSSSNRQGDTIYF. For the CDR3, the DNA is TGTTCCAGCAGCAACCGACAGGGTGACACCATATATTTT.

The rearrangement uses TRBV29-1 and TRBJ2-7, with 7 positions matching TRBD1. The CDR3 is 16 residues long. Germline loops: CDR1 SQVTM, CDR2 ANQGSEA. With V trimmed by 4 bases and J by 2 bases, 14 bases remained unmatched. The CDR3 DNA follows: TGCAGCGTTGGGGGGAAAACAGGGGCCGCCACCTACGAGCAGTACTTC. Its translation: CSVGGKTGAATYEQYF.

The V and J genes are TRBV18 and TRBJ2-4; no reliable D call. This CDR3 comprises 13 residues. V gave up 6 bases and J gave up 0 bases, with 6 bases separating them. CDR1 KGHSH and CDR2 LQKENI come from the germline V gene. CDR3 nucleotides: TGTGCCAGCTCCCAACTAGCCAAAAACATTCAGTACTTC. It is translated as CASSQLAKNIQYF.

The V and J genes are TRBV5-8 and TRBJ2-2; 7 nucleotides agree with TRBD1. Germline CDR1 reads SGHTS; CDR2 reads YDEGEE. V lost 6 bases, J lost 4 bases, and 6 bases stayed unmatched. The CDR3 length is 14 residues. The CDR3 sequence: CASTRGRGTGELFF. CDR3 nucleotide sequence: TGTGCCAGCACTAGGGGGCGAGGCACCGGGGAGCTGTTTTTT.

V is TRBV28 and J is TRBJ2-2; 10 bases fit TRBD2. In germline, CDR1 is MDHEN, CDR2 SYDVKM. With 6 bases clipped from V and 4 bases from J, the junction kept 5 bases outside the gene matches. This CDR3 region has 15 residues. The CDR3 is CASRLAGEFTGELFF. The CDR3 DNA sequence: TGTGCCAGCAGGCTAGCGGGGGAGTTCACCGGGGAGCTGTTTTTT.

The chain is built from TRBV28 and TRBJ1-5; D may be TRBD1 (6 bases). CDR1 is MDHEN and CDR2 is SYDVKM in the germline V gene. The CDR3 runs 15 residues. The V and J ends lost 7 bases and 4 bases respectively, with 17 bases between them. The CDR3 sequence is CASTRPQGNNQPQHF. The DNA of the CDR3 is TGTGCCAGCACTAGGCCACAGGGAAATAATCAGCCCCAGCATTTT.

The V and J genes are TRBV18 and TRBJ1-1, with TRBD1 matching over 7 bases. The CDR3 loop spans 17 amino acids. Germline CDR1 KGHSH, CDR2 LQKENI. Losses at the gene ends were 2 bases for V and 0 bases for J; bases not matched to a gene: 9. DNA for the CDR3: TGTGCCAGCTCACCAAGCAGGGGGGCTGAGGTGAACACTGAAGCTTTCTTT. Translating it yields CASSPSRGAEVNTEAFF.

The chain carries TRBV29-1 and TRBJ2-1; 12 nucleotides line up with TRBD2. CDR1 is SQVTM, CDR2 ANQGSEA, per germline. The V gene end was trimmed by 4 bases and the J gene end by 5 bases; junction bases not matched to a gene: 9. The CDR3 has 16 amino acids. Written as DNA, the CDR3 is TGCAGCGTTGCTTTCCGACTAGCGGGAGAGGACAATGAGCAGTTCTTC. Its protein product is CSVAFRLAGEDNEQFF.

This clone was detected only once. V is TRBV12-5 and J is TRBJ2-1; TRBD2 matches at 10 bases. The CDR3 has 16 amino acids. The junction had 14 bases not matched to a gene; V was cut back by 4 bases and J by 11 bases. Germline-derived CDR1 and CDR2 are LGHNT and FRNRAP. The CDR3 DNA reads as TGTGCTAGTGGTTCGGTTACTAGCGGGGACTTGTTCAAGCAGTTCTTC. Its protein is CASGSVTSGDLFKQFF. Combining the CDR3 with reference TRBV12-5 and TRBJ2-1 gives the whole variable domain DARVTQTPRHKVTEMGQEVTMRCQPILGHNTVFWYRQTMMQGLELLAYFRNRAPLDDSGMPKDRFSAEMPDATLATLKIQPSEPRDSAVYFCASGSVTSGDLFKQFFGPGTRLTVL.

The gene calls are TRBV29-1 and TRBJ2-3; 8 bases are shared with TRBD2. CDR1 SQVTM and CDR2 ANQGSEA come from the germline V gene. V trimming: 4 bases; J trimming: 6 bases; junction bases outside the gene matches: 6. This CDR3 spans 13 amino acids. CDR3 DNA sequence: TGCAGCGTTGGTGGAGCGGGAGCGGATACGCAGTATTTT. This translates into CSVGGAGADTQYF.

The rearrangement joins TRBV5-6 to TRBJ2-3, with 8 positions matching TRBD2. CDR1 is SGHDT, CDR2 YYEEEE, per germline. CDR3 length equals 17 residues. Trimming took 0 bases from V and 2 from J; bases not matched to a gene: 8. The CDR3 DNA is TGTGCCAGCAGCTTGGGGGACGGCGGGGGGTTCACAGATACGCAGTATTTT. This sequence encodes CASSLGDGGGFTDTQYF.

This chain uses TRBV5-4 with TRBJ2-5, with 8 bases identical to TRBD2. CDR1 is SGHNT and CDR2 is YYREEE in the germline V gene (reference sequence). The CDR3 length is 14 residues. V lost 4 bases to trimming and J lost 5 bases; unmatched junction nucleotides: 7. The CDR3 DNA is TGTGCCAGCAGCGCCGGGGGGGGCGGGGAGACCCAGTACTTC. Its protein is CASSAGGGGETQYF.

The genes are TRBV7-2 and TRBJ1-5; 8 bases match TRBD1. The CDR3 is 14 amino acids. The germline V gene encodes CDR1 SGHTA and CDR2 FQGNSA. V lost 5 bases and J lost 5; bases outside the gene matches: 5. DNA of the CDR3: TGTGCCAGCAGCACCGGACAGGGCGATCAGCCCCAGCATTTT. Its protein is CASSTGQGDQPQHF.

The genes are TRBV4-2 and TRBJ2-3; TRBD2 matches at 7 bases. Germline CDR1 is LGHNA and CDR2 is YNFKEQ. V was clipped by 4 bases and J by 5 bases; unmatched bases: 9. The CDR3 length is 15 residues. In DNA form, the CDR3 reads TGTGCCAGCAGCCGAGAAGCGGGAAGGGAAGATACGCAGTATTTT. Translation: CASSREAGREDTQYF.